The clone carrying this T cell receptor (beta chain) was found a few times. Its matching antigen is unknown. The CDR3 is 10 amino acids. Germline assignment: CDR1 DFQATT and CDR2 SNEGSKA (reference sequence). Between the trimmed V and J ends, which lost 5 bases and 7 bases, there was a span of 8 bases. What was sequenced were expressed TCRB transcripts, since all of the isolated RNA had been reverse transcribed. Profiled with immunoSEQ multiplex PCR; TCRdb holds only in-frame clones, not every one. The data show approximately 170,000 clones, 7.8% seen once. Each sorted population was over 98% pure. This sample is drawn from a study of beta chain features in type 1 diabetes. Study-wide findings and caveats: In patients and controls equally, PCR might favor templates that are shorter. Shortening of TCRB CDR3s, moderate but significant, appeared in all four CD4+ subsets of Type 1 diabetes patients.

Sequencing was done on a sample of central memory CD4+ T cells from blood. The chain combines TRBV20-1 with TRBJ1-1; D call uncertain. The clonotype was recovered from a woman aged 40 to 49 with type 1 diabetes. The CDR3 is CSAVGDEAFF. CDR3 in DNA: TGCAGTGCTGTCGGGGATGAAGCTTTCTTT.